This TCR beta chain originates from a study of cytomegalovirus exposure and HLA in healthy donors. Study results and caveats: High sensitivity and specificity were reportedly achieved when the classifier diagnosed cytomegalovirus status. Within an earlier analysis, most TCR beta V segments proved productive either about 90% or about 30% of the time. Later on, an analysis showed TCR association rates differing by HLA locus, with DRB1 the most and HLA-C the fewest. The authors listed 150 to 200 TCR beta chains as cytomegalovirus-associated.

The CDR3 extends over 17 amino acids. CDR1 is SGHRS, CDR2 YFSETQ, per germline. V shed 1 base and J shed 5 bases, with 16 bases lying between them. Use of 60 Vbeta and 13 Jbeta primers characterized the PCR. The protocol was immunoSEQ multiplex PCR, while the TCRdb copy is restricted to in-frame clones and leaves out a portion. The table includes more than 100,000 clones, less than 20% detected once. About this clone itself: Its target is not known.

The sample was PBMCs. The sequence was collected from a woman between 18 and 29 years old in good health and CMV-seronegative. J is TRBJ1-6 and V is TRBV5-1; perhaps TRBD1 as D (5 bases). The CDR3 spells CASSLFRRDLNNSPLHF. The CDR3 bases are TGCGCCAGCAGCTTGTTTCGGAGGGACCTCAATAATTCACCCCTCCACTTT.